The 15 T cell receptor beta chains listed next were all sequenced from one sample in a study of T cell clusters in autoimmune cytopenias (dated by TCRdb to between 2017 and 2020). TRB amplification used approximately 0.25 ug of peripheral blood genomic DNA, approximately 41,000 genome equivalents, per sample. Sequencing used an Illumina MiSeq. To amplify TRB rearrangements, a touch-down multiplex PCR protocol was run with the TRB-A and TRB-B primer pools combined in a single tube. TCRdb reprocessed the public reads and reports one entry per CDR3 protein sequence, without DNA. The record for this sample contains around 2,500 distinct CDR3 sequences. The ten top clones hold 30% of the sample. The source material was peripheral blood. These receptors all come from a human donor with an autoimmune cytopenia or autoimmune hepatitis (not recorded which).

This clonotype ranks as medium-sized in terms of frequency. The chain joins TRBV10-3 to TRBJ1-1; the TCRdb call, TRBD1, lacks DNA for checking. The CDR3 totals 13 residues. Looked up from germline, CDR1 is ENHRY and CDR2 is SYGVKD. The CDR3 reads CAISEDRGMKAFF.

In terms of frequency, this clonotype is medium-sized. This chain uses TRBV6-5 with TRBJ1-5. The germline gives CDR1 MNHEY, CDR2 SVGAGI. CDR3 size: 13 residues. The CDR3 loop is CASSNRRNQPQHF.

This clonotype is called medium-sized (0.01 to 0.1%) based on its frequency. The chain links TRBV5-5 to TRBJ1-5; absent DNA, TCRdb's TRBD1 call cannot be checked. This CDR3 spans 13 amino acids. Germline V gene data show CDR1 as SGHKS and CDR2 as YYEKEE (reference sequence). The CDR3: CASSMTGDQPQHF. Drawing the rest from reference TRBV5-5 and TRBJ1-5, the complete variable domain is DAGVTQSPTHLIKTRGQQVTLRCSPISGHKSVSWYQQVLGQGPQFIFQYYEKEERGRGNFPDRFSARQFPNYSSELNVNALLLGDSALYLCASSMTGDQPQHFGDGTRLSIL.

By frequency, this clonotype is medium-sized. V is TRBV6-5 and J is TRBJ2-7; TCRdb indicates TRBD1, and absent DNA this call remains unverified. Germline CDR1 reads MNHEY; CDR2 reads SVGAGI. The length of the CDR3 is 17 residues. Here the CDR3 reads CASSYSMGTGGSYEQYF.

This clonotype ranks as medium-sized (0.01 to 0.1%) in terms of frequency. The chain is built from TRBV18 and TRBJ2-1; no DNA is available, so the TRBD1 call from TCRdb remains unchecked. Germline CDR1 KGHSH, CDR2 LQKENI. The CDR3 extends over 15 amino acids. The CDR3 here is CASSPQQGENNEQFF.

The chain couples TRBV7-9 to TRBJ1-1; TCRdb picks TRBD1, but there is no DNA to check that call. CDR3 length: 13 amino acids. Germline CDR1 reads SEHNR; CDR2 reads FQNEAQ (reference sequence). The CDR3 here is CASSLGTGIEAFF.

V gene TRBV2 combines with J gene TRBJ2-6; TCRdb designates TRBD1, a call that cannot be tested without DNA. The CDR3 contains 14 residues. Germline CDR1 reads SNHLY; CDR2 reads FYNNEI. The CDR3: CASHPGSGANVLTF.

In terms of frequency, this clonotype is medium-sized. The chain combines TRBV6-6 with TRBJ1-5. Germline V gene data show CDR1 as MNHNY and CDR2 as SVGAGI (reference sequence). The CDR3 runs to 16 residues. The chain's CDR3 is CASEGRGSGSNQPQHF.

In terms of frequency, this clonotype is medium-sized. J is TRBJ1-2 and V is TRBV5-4; TCRdb's D gene call, TRBD1, goes unchecked for lack of DNA. CDR1 is SGHNT, CDR2 YYREEE, per germline (reference sequence). This CDR3 spans 14 amino acids. The chain's CDR3 is CASSFPTGGRSYTF.

The chain recombines TRBV5-4 with TRBJ2-5; TCRdb's assignment of TRBD1 cannot be checked, as there is no DNA. Per germline, CDR1 SGHNT and CDR2 YYREEE (reference sequence). The CDR3 runs to 13 residues. This chain's CDR3 is CASSLVPVETQYF.

The chain employs TRBV6-5 and TRBJ1-1; TCRdb gives TRBD1 as the D gene, but with no DNA this cannot be confirmed. The germline V gene has CDR1 MNHEY and CDR2 SVGAGI. This CDR3 comprises 15 residues. This CDR3 reads CASSWRGNVRTEAFF.

This clonotype is deemed medium-sized (0.01 to 0.1%) by its frequency. The V and J genes are TRBV18 and TRBJ1-1; TCRdb's D call, TRBD1, is unchecked because there is no DNA. Germline CDR1 KGHSH, CDR2 LQKENI. This CDR3 comprises 15 residues. CDR3 region: CASSPETGLETEAFF.

This clonotype is labeled medium-sized based on frequency. The genes are TRBV27 and TRBJ2-7; TCRdb's assignment of TRBD1 cannot be checked, as there is no DNA. Per the germline V gene, CDR1 is MNHEY and CDR2 is SMNVEV (reference sequence). The length of the CDR3 is 15 residues. The CDR3 spells CASSPWGGRAYEQYF.

The chain recombines TRBV12-3 or TRBV12-4 with TRBJ1-1. The CDR3 consists of 13 residues. The CDR3 loop is CASSLKRNTEAFF.

By frequency, this clonotype registers medium-sized. This chain links TRBV27 with TRBJ2-3; TCRdb's D call of TRBD1 is untestable without DNA. Germline CDR1 reads MNHEY; CDR2 reads SMNVEV (reference sequence). The CDR3 loop spans 17 amino acids. Here the CDR3 reads CASSLRGTRGFTDTQYF.